Listed here are 25 T cell receptor beta chains from one sample, sequenced in a study of T-cell memory formation after mild COVID-19. Each CDR3 protein gets one entry after TCRdb re-called the 5' RACE reads with MiXCR. The sample includes roughly 600,000 distinct CDR3 sequences, 15% to 20% of them seen just once. Source material: PBMCs or a T cell subset sorted from them (not recorded which). Receptors were obtained from an adult woman who had mild COVID-19 (a few samples of this study predate the infection). Cell type and time point are not known.

This clonotype was detected only a few times. This chain's CDR3 is CATSDRAGGFNEQFF. CDR3 bases: TGTGCCACCAGTGATCGGGCGGGAGGGTTTAATGAGCAGTTCTTC. V is TRBV24-1 and J is TRBJ2-1, with 9 positions matching TRBD2. Germline V gene data show CDR1 as KGHDR and CDR2 as SFDVKD. The length of the CDR3 is 15 residues. V dropped 3 bases and J dropped 7; count of bases not matched to a gene: 6.

The chain combines TRBV4-3 with TRBJ2-7, with D perhaps TRBD2 (5 bases). In germline, CDR1 is LGHNA, CDR2 YSLEER. The V and J ends lost 0 bases and 2 bases respectively, with 8 bases between them. The CDR3 is 14 residues long. Here the CDR3 DNA reads TGCGCCAGCAGCCAAGAAGCGGCCACCTACGAGCAGTACTTC. Translating gives CASSQEAATYEQYF.

This clonotype was detected a few times. The chain recombines TRBV7-2 with TRBJ2-5, with a possible D match to TRBD2 (7 bases). Germline CDR1 is SGHTA and CDR2 is FQGNSA. V shed 8 bases and J shed 1 base, with 14 bases lying between them. This CDR3 comprises 14 residues. The CDR3 sequence is CASGGGPGQETQYF. As DNA, the CDR3 is TGTGCCAGCGGGGGGGGCCCGGGCCAAGAGACCCAGTACTTC.

The rearrangement joins TRBV23-1 to TRBJ2-1, with D unclear. TRBV23-1 is an open reading frame whose function is uncertain. The V gene lost 3 bases and the J gene lost 0 bases, with 15 bases spanning the gap. The CDR3 runs 17 residues. DNA of the CDR3: TGCGCCAGCAGTCACGGCCCGCGCCCCGACTCCTACAATGAGCAGTTCTTC. Its protein is CASSHGPRPDSYNEQFF.

The genes are TRBV4-2 and TRBJ2-3; 8 bases line up with TRBD2. Germline V gene sequence: CDR1 LGHNA, CDR2 YNFKEQ. Trimming removed 4 bases from V and 2 bases from J; junction bases left unmatched: 8. The CDR3 is 16 residues long. Here the CDR3 reads CASSRGLGTPTDTQYF. Here the CDR3 DNA reads TGTGCCAGCAGCCGGGGACTAGGGACCCCCACAGATACGCAGTATTTT.

The chain is built from TRBV6-1 and TRBJ1-1; D not certain. Germline V gene data show CDR1 as MNHNS and CDR2 as SASEGT. The V end was cut by 1 base, the J end by 0 bases, with 9 bases between. The length of the CDR3 is 15 residues. CDR3 amino acids: CASSEGMRVNTEAFF. DNA for the CDR3: TGTGCCAGCAGTGAAGGGATGAGGGTGAACACTGAAGCTTTCTTT.

This clonotype was seen at least ten times. This chain joins TRBV4-1 and TRBJ2-1; D gene unclear. This CDR3 has 16 amino acids. Germline assignment: CDR1 MGHRA and CDR2 YSYEKL. V was trimmed by 2 bases and J by 5 bases, leaving 16 bases between them. The CDR3 sequence is CASSQPPRLGNNEQFF. CDR3 sequence (DNA): TGCGCCAGCAGCCAACCGCCTAGATTGGGGAACAATGAGCAGTTCTTC.

This clonotype came up once. J is TRBJ2-7 and V is TRBV7-2; D call uncertain. The CDR3 totals 13 residues. Trimming cost V 1 base and J 2 bases, with 6 bases left between them. Germline V gives CDR1 SGHTA, CDR2 FQGNSA. The CDR3 spells CASSLEVAYEQYF. The CDR3 coding sequence is TGTGCCAGCAGCTTAGAGGTAGCCTACGAGCAGTACTTC.

J is TRBJ2-3 and V is TRBV20-1; TRBD2 agrees at 15 bases. The CDR3 runs 18 residues. Trimming cost V 6 bases and J 0 bases; bases outside gene matches: 10. The germline V gene has CDR1 DFQATT and CDR2 SNEGSKA (reference sequence). CDR3 region: CSAPGLAGGLTSTDTQYF. The CDR3 nucleotides are TGCAGTGCCCCGGGACTAGCGGGAGGCTTAACTAGCACAGATACGCAGTATTTT.

The chain links TRBV11-2 to TRBJ1-1; D ambiguous. Germline values: CDR1 SGHAT, CDR2 FQNNGV. Trimming left V 5 bases short and J 5 bases short, with 12 bases between. This CDR3 contains 13 residues. The CDR3 DNA reads TGTGCCAGCAGCCCCACTCGAGGGACTGAAGCTTTCTTT. Its translation is CASSPTRGTEAFF.

This clonotype came up many times. The chain has TRBV29-1 and TRBJ2-1; D not resolved. Trimming pared 3 bases from V and 0 bases from J, leaving 9 bases between. Per the germline V gene, CDR1 is SQVTM and CDR2 is ANQGSEA. This CDR3 has 14 amino acids. The CDR3 sequence is CSVEAGSSYNEQFF. The CDR3 DNA sequence: TGCAGCGTTGAGGCCGGTAGCTCCTACAATGAGCAGTTCTTC.

The chain joins TRBV20-1 to TRBJ1-5; 9 bases agree with TRBD1. With 6 bases clipped from V and 0 bases from J, the junction kept 9 bases outside the gene matches. CDR1 is DFQATT and CDR2 is SNEGSKA in the germline V gene (reference sequence). This CDR3 comprises 16 residues. CDR3 coding DNA: TGCAGTGCGACCACAGGGGGCGGGCATAGCAATCAGCCCCAGCATTTT. It specifies CSATTGGGHSNQPQHF.

The chain recombines TRBV21-1 with TRBJ2-3; the table's D call of TRBD2 was not tested on the DNA. TRBV21-1 is flagged as a pseudogene. This CDR3 region has 20 residues. Here the CDR3 reads CASSKESGSRPRRLADTQYF. CDR3 in DNA: TGTGCCAGCAGCAAAGAGAGCGGGTCCCGCCCTCGGAGACTAGCAGATACGCAGTATTTT.

This chain links TRBV12-3 or TRBV12-4 with TRBJ2-3; D is unclear. The V and J ends lost 2 bases and 2 bases respectively, with 11 bases between them. The CDR3 consists of 15 residues. The CDR3 region has the DNA TGTGCCAGCAGTTTACTAGGGCAGTTCACAGATACGCAGTATTTT. This codes for CASSLLGQFTDTQYF.

This clonotype showed up many times. V gene TRBV27 combines with J gene TRBJ2-1; no clear D. Germline assignment: CDR1 MNHEY and CDR2 SMNVEV (reference sequence). Trimming pared 2 bases from V and 4 bases from J, leaving 9 bases between. CDR3 length: 14 residues. The CDR3 loop is CASSLKGSYNEQFF. The CDR3 nucleotides are TGTGCCAGCAGTTTAAAGGGCTCATACAATGAGCAGTTCTTC.

The genes are TRBV4-3 and TRBJ2-2; D unresolved. Trimming removed 0 bases at V and 6 bases at J, with 8 bases between. CDR1 is LGHNA, CDR2 YSLEER, per germline. The CDR3 extends over 14 amino acids. CDR3 nucleotide sequence: TGCGCCAGCAGCCAAGAACGAAGGGCCGGGGAGCTGTTTTTT. This codes for CASSQERRAGELFF.

There are a few counts of this clonotype. The chain uses TRBV9 and TRBJ1-1; 9 nucleotides agree with TRBD1. V was pared by 0 bases and J by 0 bases, with 0 bases of the junction left unmatched. The germline gives CDR1 SGDLS, CDR2 YYNGEE. The CDR3 loop spans 15 amino acids. CDR3 coding DNA: TGTGCCAGCAGCGTAGGGGACAGGGTGAACACTGAAGCTTTCTTT. Protein: CASSVGDRVNTEAFF. Supplemented by reference TRBV9 and TRBJ1-1, the full variable domain reads DSGVTQTPKHLITATGQRVTLRCSPRSGDLSVYWYQQSLDQGLQFLIQYYNGEERAKGNILERFSAQQFPDLHSELNLSSLELGDSALYFCASSVGDRVNTEAFFGQGTRLTVV.

The genes are TRBV24-1 and TRBJ2-2; tentative D call: TRBD1 (6 bases). The CDR3 spans 18 residues. Germline V gene lookup returns CDR1 KGHDR and CDR2 SFDVKD. V lost 6 bases to trimming and J lost 0 bases, with 19 bases between them. This chain's CDR3 is CATSTPPGHMTNTGELFF. In DNA form, the CDR3 reads TGTGCCACCAGTACACCCCCGGGACACATGACGAACACCGGGGAGCTGTTTTTT.

The rearrangement uses TRBV7-9 and TRBJ2-5; 12 bases line up with TRBD1. V trimming: 6 bases; J trimming: 4 bases; junction bases outside the gene matches: 9. The length of the CDR3 is 16 residues. CDR1 and CDR2 (germline): SEHNR, FQNEAQ (reference sequence). DNA for the CDR3: TGTGCCAGCAGACCTTGGGACAGGGGGCGCAGAGAGACCCAGTACTTC. Encoded protein: CASRPWDRGRRETQYF.

The chain employs TRBV10-3 and TRBJ2-1; D is perhaps TRBD2 (6 bases). Trimming pared 0 bases from V and 6 bases from J, leaving 9 bases between. Germline values: CDR1 ENHRY, CDR2 SYGVKD. The CDR3 spans 14 residues. As DNA, the CDR3 is TGTGCCATCAGTGAGTCGGGACTCCCCAATGAGCAGTTCTTC. Its translation is CAISESGLPNEQFF.

V is TRBV29-1 and J is TRBJ2-5, with D unresolved. Germline V gene lookup returns CDR1 SQVTM and CDR2 ANQGSEA. The CDR3 covers 14 residues. Trimming left V 3 bases short and J 2 bases short, with 13 bases between. CDR3: CSVDTVGLQETQYF. CDR3 in DNA: TGCAGCGTTGATACGGTCGGGCTACAAGAGACCCAGTACTTC.

This clonotype occurred a few times. The CDR3 sequence: CASSFRGGGYEQYF. DNA for the CDR3: TGTGCCAGCAGTTTTCGAGGCGGTGGCTACGAGCAGTACTTC. J is TRBJ2-7 and V is TRBV12-3 or TRBV12-4; D is unclear. V lost 3 bases and J 3 bases, leaving 12 bases between the germline ends. The CDR3 totals 14 residues.

This rearrangement joins TRBV5-1 to TRBJ1-2, with TRBD1 matching over 7 bases. Trimming took 0 bases from V and 4 from J; bases not matched to a gene: 3. The CDR3 runs 14 residues. CDR1 and CDR2 (germline): SGHRS, YFSETQ. The CDR3 DNA sequence: TGCGCCAGCAGCTTGGATGCAGGGGGCTATGGCTACACCTTC. It yields the protein CASSLDAGGYGYTF.

V is TRBV6-5 and J is TRBJ1-1, with D maybe TRBD1 (5 bases). V was trimmed by 2 bases and J by 1 base, leaving 8 bases between them. Germline V gene data show CDR1 as MNHEY and CDR2 as SVGAGI. This CDR3 is 14 amino acids long. The CDR3 bases are TGTGCCAGCAGTTACATTACAGGGAACACTGAAGCTTTCTTT. It encodes CASSYITGNTEAFF.

The J gene is TRBJ2-4, the V gene TRBV7-9, with D tentatively TRBD2 (6 bases). This CDR3 is built from 12 residues. V was pared by 1 base and J by 10 bases, with 8 bases between. The germline V gene encodes CDR1 SEHNR and CDR2 FQNEAQ (reference sequence). The CDR3 DNA reads TGTGCCAGCAGCTTAGGGGCGGGAATTCAGTACTTC. This translates into CASSLGAGIQYF.